These 11 T cell receptor beta chains came from one sample sequenced in a study of shared clonotypes between healthy human individuals. Here immunoSEQ multiplex PCR was the method, and the copy in TCRdb shows in-frame clones only, minus some. The data hold some 1.5 million clones, with over 95% observed a single time. The material sequenced was naive CD4+ T cells sorted from blood. The subset is: CD45RA+ positively selected. The receptors derive from a man aged 25-40 years in good health.

The rearrangement joins TRBV15 to TRBJ2-7, with no clear D. Germline V lookup: CDR1 LNHNV, CDR2 YYDKDF (reference sequence). V was trimmed by 3 bases and J by 0 bases, leaving 9 bases between them. The CDR3 extends over 14 amino acids. The CDR3 nucleotides are TGTGCCACCAGCAGGCGGACGGCCTCCTACGAGCAGTACTTC. As protein: CATSRRTASYEQYF.

Remarks on this clone: Other DNA sequences within the sample encode an identical CDR3. The rearrangement links TRBV7-9 to TRBJ1-1; D gene ambiguous. Germline V CDR1 and CDR2: SEHNR, FQNEAQ (reference sequence). Between the trimmed V and J ends, which lost 3 bases and 0 bases, there was a span of 5 bases. The length of the CDR3 is 13 residues. CDR3 coding DNA: TGTGCCAGCAGCTTTGATATGAACACTGAAGCTTTCTTT. This sequence encodes CASSFDMNTEAFF.

This chain connects TRBV6-5 to TRBJ2-7; 10 bases map to TRBD2. V trimming: 2 bases; J trimming: 0 bases; junction bases outside the gene matches: 4. CDR1 is MNHEY, CDR2 SVGAGI, per germline. The CDR3 sequence is 16 residues long. The CDR3 DNA reads as TGTGCCAGCAGTTACAAGGCTAGCGGGAGCTCCTACGAGCAGTACTTC. Amino acid sequence: CASSYKASGSSYEQYF.

The CDR3 DNA reads TGTGCCAGCTCACCAATCGCAGGGGATGCAGGGGCCAACGTCCTGACTTTC. This codes for CASSPIAGDAGANVLTF. V and J are TRBV18 and TRBJ2-6; D might be TRBD1 (6 bases). Per the germline V gene, CDR1 is KGHSH and CDR2 is LQKENI. The CDR3 totals 17 residues. The germline V and J ends were trimmed by 2 bases and 4 bases, with 15 bases remaining between them.

J is TRBJ2-1 and V is TRBV6-6, with D perhaps given as TRBD1 or TRBD2 (5 bases each). The V gene lost 6 bases and the J gene lost 15 bases, with 24 bases spanning the gap. Germline V gene lookup returns CDR1 MNHNY and CDR2 SVGAGI (reference sequence). There are 14 residues in the CDR3. CDR3 nucleotides: TGTGCCAGCAGACCCGGGACCGCTACCCCGGAACTGTTCTTC. It translates to CASRPGTATPELFF.

This chain uses TRBV5-1 with TRBJ1-1; 7 bases align to TRBD1. Germline V gives CDR1 SGHRS, CDR2 YFSETQ. This CDR3 is built from 14 residues. V gave up 1 base and J gave up 3 bases; unmatched junction bases: 3. The CDR3 is CASSLIRGDTEAFF. The CDR3, as DNA: TGCGCCAGCAGCTTGATCAGGGGGGACACTGAAGCTTTCTTT.

V and J are TRBV19 and TRBJ2-3; D is uncertain. V lost 9 bases and J lost 2, with 9 bases in between. The length of the CDR3 is 12 residues. Germline V CDR1 and CDR2: LNHDA, SQIVND (reference sequence). The CDR3 DNA sequence: TGTGCCAGCGCTGATTACACAGATACGCAGTATTTT. This codes for CASADYTDTQYF.

The chain links TRBV18 to TRBJ2-5; D is undetermined. The CDR3 length is 13 residues. Germline V gives CDR1 KGHSH, CDR2 LQKENI. V was shortened by 5 bases and J by 5 bases, with 12 bases between the two germline ends. In DNA form, the CDR3 reads TGTGCCAGCTCAATTAAAGACGGGGAGACCCAGTACTTC. Its translation is CASSIKDGETQYF.

The V gene is TRBV27, the J gene TRBJ2-3, with a possible D match to TRBD2 (5 bases). CDR3 size: 15 residues. Germline CDR1 and CDR2: MNHEY and SMNVEV (reference sequence). V lost 8 bases and J lost 5, with 20 bases in between. For the CDR3, the DNA is TGTGCCAGCGGGTGGGTTGGGAGTCTGGAAGATACGCAGTATTTT. It is translated as CASGWVGSLEDTQYF.

In DNA, the CDR3 is TGTGCCAGCAGCTCAGACGGGATACGGGGTGAGCAGTTCTTC. This codes for CASSSDGIRGEQFF. V and J are TRBV11-3 and TRBJ2-1, with D possibly being TRBD2 (5 bases). The V gene's germline CDR1 is SGHNT and CDR2 YENEEA. Between the trimmed V and J ends, which lost 4 bases and 9 bases, there was a span of 16 bases. This CDR3 contains 14 residues. Variable domain in full (rest from reference TRBV11-3 and TRBJ2-1): EAGVVQSPRYKIIEKKQPVAFWCNPISGHNTLYWYLQNLGQGPELLIRYENEEAVDDSQLPKDRFSAERLKGVDSTLKIQPAELGDSAVYLCASSSDGIRGEQFFGPGTRLTVL.

This chain uses TRBV7-2 with TRBJ2-1; weak D call: TRBD1 (6 bases). The germline V gene has CDR1 SGHTA and CDR2 FQGNSA. The V end lost 6 bases, the J end lost 9 bases, and 12 bases lay between the germline ends. The length of the CDR3 is 12 residues. CDR3 nucleotide sequence: TGTGCCAGCAGTACAGGGAATACTGAGCAGTTCTTC. Protein: CASSTGNTEQFF.